The sequence of this T cell receptor beta chain was determined in a study of regulatory T cells in long-lasting Graves disease. The time point was: newly diagnosed GD, antithyroid drugs for less than 3 months. From PBMCs, RNA was extracted and then used to make the TCR library. In this cohort, patients came from an endocrinology department located in Xi'an, China. This clonotype was seen ten or more times. Relying on iRepertoire HTBI primers and Arm-PCR of CDR3 regions, the team built TCR beta libraries. Each CDR3 protein gets one entry after TCRdb re-called the multiplex PCR reads with MiXCR. The table includes about 350,000 distinct CDR3 sequences, roughly 15% detected once. These records were also assigned to another study, of T cells in Graves' hyperthyroidism and ophthalmopathy. From that second work: Calling Graves' hyperthyroidism stable meant ophthalmopathy did not progress within 18 months. A first-round RT-PCR of the TCR CDR3 used the HTBI primer set. Blood samples included most of the expanded thyroid clonotypes exceeding 0.001.

Sequencing used peripheral blood mononuclear cells (PBMCs), obtained at new diagnosis, from a patient treated with antithyroid drugs. The source is a woman aged 18 to 35 with Graves disease.

CDR3 nucleotides: TGCGCCAGCAGCTTGGGGTTTGGGAAGGGGACTGAAGCTTTCTTT. Translation gives CASSLGFGKGTEAFF. This chain links TRBV5-1 with TRBJ1-1; tentatively, D is TRBD1 (5 bases). Germline CDR1 is SGHRS and CDR2 is YFSETQ. Deletions cut 0 bases from V and 5 bases from J, with 14 bases between. The length of the CDR3 is 15 residues. Based on the CDR3 plus reference TRBV5-1 and TRBJ1-1, the full variable domain is KAGVTQTPRYLIKTRGQQVTLSCSPISGHRSVSWYQQTPGQGLQFLFEYFSETQRNKGNFPGRFSGRQFSNSRSEMNVSTLELGDSALYLCASSLGFGKGTEAFFGQGTRLTVV.